Listed below are T cell receptor beta chains from one sample, sequenced in a study of T-cell reconstitution after alpha-beta-depleted transplantation in children. TCRdb recomputed calls from the PCR reads with MiXCR, one row per CDR3 protein. The sample records hundreds of thousands of distinct CDR3 sequences, about 11% being singletons. The source was PBMCs from the stem cell graft donor, collected from the stem cell graft. Receptor source: a human donor who donated a stem cell graft to a child with acute lymphoblastic leukemia. Both conserved end residues are part of each CDR3. Clone sizes are given selectively: once, few, many, or a class where the clone is expanded.

clone_size v_call cdr3_aa
many TRBV27 CASSFRPIAQETQYF
many TRBV10-3 CAINRGGVNQPQHF
- TRBV27 CASSLSGLAGVGEQFF
many TRBV12-3/TRBV12-4 CASSLDSRSTEAFF
many TRBV19 CASSHSWGPNQPQHF
many TRBV15 CATSRVRGQPQHF
many TRBV6-5 CASSPEGNSNQPQHF
many TRBV5-1 CASSLDTGEYSPLHF
few TRBV3-1 CASGPGRGTEAFF
- TRBV4-3 CASSQGADRAYEQYF
- TRBV7-2 CASKQGALDYGYTF
many TRBV28 CASSFRQGGYTEAFF
few TRBV7-6 CASSFGGKGVHEQFF
many TRBV20-1 CSASPPARGGYTF